The source of this T cell receptor beta chain is a study of CD8 T cells in ankylosing spondylitis. The CDR3 runs 13 residues. V lost 3 bases, J lost 8 bases, and 6 bases stayed unmatched. In germline, CDR1 is DFQATT, CDR2 SNEGSKA (reference sequence). With molecular barcodes, quantitative 5'-RACE was used to make the TCR beta libraries. TCRdb re-derived calls from the 5' RACE reads in MiXCR, one entry per CDR3 protein. Among about 400,000 distinct CDR3 sequences listed, 20% were seen once. Study observations and caveats: Researchers reportedly found disease-linked clones significantly enriched in matched ankylosing spondylitis synovial fluid. With a CD8+ phenotype, disease-linked clones were relatively rare in peripheral blood. A motif of 7 to 9 highly homologous TCR beta variants was seen as apparently characteristic of ankylosing spondylitis blood.

Comment on this clonotype: Antigen unknown.

This chain uses TRBV20-1 with TRBJ1-4, with 7 bases matching TRBD1. The sequenced material came from blood, either unsorted or a sorted T cell fraction (not recorded which). The receptor comes from a male donor with ankylosing spondylitis or in good health (not recorded which). CDR3 loop: CSARAGGREKLFF. The CDR3 region has the DNA TGCAGTGCTAGGGCAGGGGGAAGGGAAAAACTGTTTTTT.